This T cell receptor (beta chain) was sequenced for a study of blood T cell repertoires in COVID-19. This table comes from immunoSEQ multiplex PCR, and its TCRdb copy is limited to in-frame clones, with some not included. The sample lists hundreds of thousands of clones; roughly nine tenths were seen once. Per germline, CDR1 KGHSH and CDR2 LQKENI. This CDR3 contains 15 residues. Trimming took off 2 bases at V and 0 bases at J, with 7 bases between the two ends. This chain joins TRBV18 and TRBJ2-2, with D uncertain. Specimen: peripheral blood. This TCR came from a man between 60 and 70 years old with COVID-19, enrolled during active disease. CDR3 protein: CASSPLQSNTGELFF. The CDR3 nucleotides read TGTGCCAGCTCACCATTACAGTCGAACACCGGGGAGCTGTTTTTT.